This record concerns one TCR beta chain sequence. The antigen remains unidentified. This entry comes from a study of chemoradiotherapy in HPV16-positive cancers. The data were produced by immunoSEQ multiplex PCR, yet TCRdb's version contains in-frame clones alone and is incomplete. Of 8,500 to 14,000 clones in the sample, 91% are singletons; the top ten hold about 1.8%. The study, taken as a whole, reports: Non-HPV-specific T cells did not expand in tumors during treatment, whereas candidate HPV-specific clones and E7-related motifs did.

The CDR3 spans 15 residues. The ends lost 5 bases at V and 7 bases at J; junction bases unmatched: 11. Germline V gene sequence: CDR1 MGHRA, CDR2 YSYEKL. V gene TRBV4-1 combines with J gene TRBJ2-7, with 10 bases that match TRBD2. The source of this sequence is a human donor with HPV-associated anogenital cancer. The sequencing here drew on blood, taken from a patient who underwent chemoradiotherapy. The CDR3 reads CASSWRAGGPGEQYF. CDR3 nucleotide sequence: TGCGCCAGCAGCTGGAGAGCGGGGGGGCCGGGGGAGCAGTACTTC.